This T cell receptor (beta chain) was recorded in a study of blood T cell repertoires in COVID-19. In the study overall: The United States, Italy and Spain supplied acute and convalescent COVID-19 samples. In each case, the material was cDNA or gDNA derived from T cells, B-cell-depleted T cells, or PBMCs.

V dropped 4 bases and J dropped 2; count of bases not matched to a gene: 13. Per germline, CDR1 SGDLS and CDR2 YYNGEE. The CDR3 has 18 residues. In the authors' methods: Amplified reference gene primers provided the basis for estimating nucleated cell counts. The assay was immunoSEQ multiplex PCR, and TCRdb's table has in-frame clones only and misses some. V, J and clone size derive from that table, while D and trimming were established from the DNA sequence. The data hold 100,000 to 150,000 clones, with approximately 87% observed a single time. The sequenced sample was peripheral blood. The chain employs TRBV9 and TRBJ2-1, with 9 positions matching TRBD2. The TCR originated in a man between 65 and 85 years old with active COVID-19. Here the CDR3 reads CASSPRFVASGAYNEQFF. In DNA, the CDR3 is TGTGCCAGCAGCCCTCGTTTTGTAGCTAGCGGGGCCTACAATGAGCAGTTCTTC.